The present T cell receptor beta chain was sequenced within a study of T cell changes during pregnancy in multiple sclerosis. The CDR3 runs to 17 residues. V lost 2 bases, J lost 0 bases, and 15 bases lay in between. Germline CDR1 is SGHRS and CDR2 is YFSETQ. Sequencing used immunoSEQ multiplex PCR; TCRdb keeps in-frame clones, though not all of them. The repertoire consists of some 31,000 clones, with around 91% occurring once and the leading ten covering approximately 6.1%. The V call is TRBV5-1, the J call TRBJ1-3; D is unresolved. The sample here was CD8+ T cells from peripheral blood mononuclear cells, taken in the second trimester of pregnancy. The receptor's source is a female donor with multiple sclerosis, enrolled in a pregnancy study. DNA for the CDR3: TGCGCCAGCAGCTTAAGCCTCAATACCGACTCTGGAAACACCATATATTTT. This encodes CASSLSLNTDSGNTIYF.